This TCR beta chain was captured in a study of blood T cell repertoires in COVID-19. Overall study: The analysed material was cDNA or gDNA that came from T cells, B-cell-depleted T cells, or PBMCs.

Sequencing was performed with immunoSEQ multiplex PCR; in TCRdb, only in-frame clones are kept and a portion is missing. The sample has under 450,000 clones; about 86% are singletons. The trim removed 1 base at V and 5 bases at J, leaving 6 bases unmatched. CDR1 SGDLS and CDR2 YYNGEE come from the germline V gene. CDR3 length: 17 residues. Seattle's cohort entered during active infection and was followed longitudinally. The sample comprised peripheral blood. This TCR came from a woman aged 60-70 years with COVID-19, enrolled during active disease. The chain carries TRBV9 and TRBJ2-2, with TRBD1 identical over 12 bases. CDR3: CASSVLGTGGRTGELFF. As DNA, the CDR3 is TGTGCCAGCAGCGTACTAGGGACAGGGGGCCGGACCGGGGAGCTGTTTTTT.